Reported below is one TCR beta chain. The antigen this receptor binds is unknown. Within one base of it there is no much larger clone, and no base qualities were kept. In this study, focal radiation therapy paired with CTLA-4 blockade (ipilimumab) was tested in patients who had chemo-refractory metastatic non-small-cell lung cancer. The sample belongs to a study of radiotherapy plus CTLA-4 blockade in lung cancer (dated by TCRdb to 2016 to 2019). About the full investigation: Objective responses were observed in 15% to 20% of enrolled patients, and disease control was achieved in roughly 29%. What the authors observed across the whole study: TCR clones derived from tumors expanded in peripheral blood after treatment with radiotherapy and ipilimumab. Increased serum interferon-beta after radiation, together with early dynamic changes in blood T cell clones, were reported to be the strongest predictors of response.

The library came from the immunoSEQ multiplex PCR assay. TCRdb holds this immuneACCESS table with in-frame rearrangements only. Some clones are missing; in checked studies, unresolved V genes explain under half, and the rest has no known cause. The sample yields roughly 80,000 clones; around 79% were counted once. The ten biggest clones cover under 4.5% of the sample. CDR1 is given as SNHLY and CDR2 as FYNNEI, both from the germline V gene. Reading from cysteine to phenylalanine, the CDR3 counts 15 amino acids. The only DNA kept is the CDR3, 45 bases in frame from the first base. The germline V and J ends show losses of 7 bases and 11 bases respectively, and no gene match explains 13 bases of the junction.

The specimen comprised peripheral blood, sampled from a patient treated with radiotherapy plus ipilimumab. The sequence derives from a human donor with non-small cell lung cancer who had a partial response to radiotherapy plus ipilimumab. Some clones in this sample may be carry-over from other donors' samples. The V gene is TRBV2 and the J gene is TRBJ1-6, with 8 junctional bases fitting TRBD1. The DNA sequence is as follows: TGTGCCAGCAAACTACGACAGGGGAGTAGGGCACCCCTCCACTTT. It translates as CASKLRQGSRAPLHF.